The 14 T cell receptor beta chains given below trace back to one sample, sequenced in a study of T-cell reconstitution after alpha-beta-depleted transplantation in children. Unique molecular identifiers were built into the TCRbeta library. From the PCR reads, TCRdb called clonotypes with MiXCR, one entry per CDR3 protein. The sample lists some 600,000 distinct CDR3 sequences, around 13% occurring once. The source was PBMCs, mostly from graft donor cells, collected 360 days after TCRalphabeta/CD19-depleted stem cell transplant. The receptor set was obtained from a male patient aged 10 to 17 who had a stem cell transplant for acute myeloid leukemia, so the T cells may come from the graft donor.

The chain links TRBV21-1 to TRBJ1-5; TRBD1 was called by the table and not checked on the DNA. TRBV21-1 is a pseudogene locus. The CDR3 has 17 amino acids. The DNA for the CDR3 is TGTGCCAGCAGCAGAGAGGCAGGGGGCTGGGGCAATCAGCCCCAGCATTTT. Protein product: CASSREAGGWGNQPQHF.

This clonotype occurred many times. CDR3 DNA: TGCGCCAGCAGCCAAGAAGTGGGGAAAACCTACGAGCAGTACTTC. Translating gives CASSQEVGKTYEQYF. The J gene is TRBJ2-7, the V gene TRBV4-3; D not resolved. Germline loops: CDR1 LGHNA, CDR2 YSLEER. CDR3 length: 15 amino acids. Trimming shortened V by 0 bases and J by 2 bases, and 11 bases separated the two germline ends.

CDR3 residues: CASRVRGFKDTQYF. The DNA of the CDR3 is TGTGCCAGCAGAGTGCGAGGATTCAAGGATACGCAGTATTTT. This rearrangement joins TRBV28 to TRBJ2-3; D is unresolved. V was cut by 6 bases and J by 6 bases, with 16 bases left in between. Germline assignment: CDR1 MDHEN and CDR2 SYDVKM. This CDR3 region has 14 residues.

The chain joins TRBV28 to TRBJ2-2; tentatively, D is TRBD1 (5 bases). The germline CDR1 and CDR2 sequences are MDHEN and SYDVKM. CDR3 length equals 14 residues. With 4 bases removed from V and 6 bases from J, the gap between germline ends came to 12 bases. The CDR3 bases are TGTGCCAGCAGTTCAGGGTTTCAATCCGGGGAGCTGTTTTTT. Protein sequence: CASSSGFQSGELFF.

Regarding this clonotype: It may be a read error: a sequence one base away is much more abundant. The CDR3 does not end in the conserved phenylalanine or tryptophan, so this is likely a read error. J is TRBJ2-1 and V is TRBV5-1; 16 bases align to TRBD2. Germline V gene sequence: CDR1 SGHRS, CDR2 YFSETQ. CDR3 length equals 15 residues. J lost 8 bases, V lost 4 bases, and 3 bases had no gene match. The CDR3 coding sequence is TGCGCCAGCAGCCGGGGACTAGCGGGAGGGGATGAGCAGTTCTTG. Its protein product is CASSRGLAGGDEQFL.

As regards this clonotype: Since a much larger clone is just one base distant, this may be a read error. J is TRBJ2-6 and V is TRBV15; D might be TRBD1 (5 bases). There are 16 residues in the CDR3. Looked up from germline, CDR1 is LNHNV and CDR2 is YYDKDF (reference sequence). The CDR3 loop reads CATSRLDNSGANVLIF. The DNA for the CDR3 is TGTGCCACCAGCAGATTAGACAACTCTGGGGCCAACGTCCTGATTTTC.

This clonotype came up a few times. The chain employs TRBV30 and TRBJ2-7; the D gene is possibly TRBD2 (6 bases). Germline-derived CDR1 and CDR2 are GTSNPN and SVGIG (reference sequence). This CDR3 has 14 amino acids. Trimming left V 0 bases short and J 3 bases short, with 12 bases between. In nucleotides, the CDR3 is TGTGCCTGGAGTGTGGACGGAGGGGACTACGAGCAGTACTTC. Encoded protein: CAWSVDGGDYEQYF.

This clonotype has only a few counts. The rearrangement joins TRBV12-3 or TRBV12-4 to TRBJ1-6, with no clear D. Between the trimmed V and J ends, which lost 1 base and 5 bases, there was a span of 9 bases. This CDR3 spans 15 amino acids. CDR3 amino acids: CASSLGPINNSPLHF. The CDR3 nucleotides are TGTGCCAGCAGTTTAGGGCCAATTAATAATTCACCCCTCCACTTT.

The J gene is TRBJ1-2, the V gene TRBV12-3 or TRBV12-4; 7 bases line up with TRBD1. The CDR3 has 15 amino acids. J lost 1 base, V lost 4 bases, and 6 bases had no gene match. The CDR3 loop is CASSSRGEGNYGYTF. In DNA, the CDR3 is TGTGCCAGCAGTTCCAGGGGGGAGGGTAACTATGGCTACACCTTC.

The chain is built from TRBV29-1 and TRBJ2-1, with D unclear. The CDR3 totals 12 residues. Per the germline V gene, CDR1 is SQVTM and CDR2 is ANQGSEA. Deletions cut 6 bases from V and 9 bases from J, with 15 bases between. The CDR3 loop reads CSVGKLRVEQFF. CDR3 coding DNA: TGCAGCGTGGGGAAACTACGTGTTGAGCAGTTCTTC.

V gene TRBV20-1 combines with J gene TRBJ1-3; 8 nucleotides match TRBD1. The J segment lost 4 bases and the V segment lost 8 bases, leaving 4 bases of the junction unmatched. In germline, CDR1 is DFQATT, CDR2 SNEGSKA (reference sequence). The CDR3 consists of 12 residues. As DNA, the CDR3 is TGCAGTACTACAGGGGGGGGAAACACCATATATTTT. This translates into CSTTGGGNTIYF.

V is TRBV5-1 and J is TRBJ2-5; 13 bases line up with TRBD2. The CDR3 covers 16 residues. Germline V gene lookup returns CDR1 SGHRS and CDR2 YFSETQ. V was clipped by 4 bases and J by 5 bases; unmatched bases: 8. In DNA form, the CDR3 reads TGCGCCAGCAGCCTACCGACTAGCGGGAGGCAGGAGACCCAGTACTTC. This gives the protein CASSLPTSGRQETQYF. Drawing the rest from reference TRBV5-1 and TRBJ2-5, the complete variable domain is KAGVTQTPRYLIKTRGQQVTLSCSPISGHRSVSWYQQTPGQGLQFLFEYFSETQRNKGNFPGRFSGRQFSNSRSEMNVSTLELGDSALYLCASSLPTSGRQETQYFGPGTRLLVL.

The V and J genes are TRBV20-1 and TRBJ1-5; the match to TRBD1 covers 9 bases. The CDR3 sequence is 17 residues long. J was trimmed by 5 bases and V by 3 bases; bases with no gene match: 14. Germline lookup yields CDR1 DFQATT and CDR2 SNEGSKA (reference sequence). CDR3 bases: TGCAGTGCTAGGATTCCAGCCATCCGACAGGGGGATCAGCCCCAGCATTTT. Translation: CSARIPAIRQGDQPQHF.

CDR3 nucleotides: TGTGCCAGCAGCGTGCCCAGCGGGGGATCCTCCTACAATGAGCAGTTCTTC. This encodes CASSVPSGGSSYNEQFF. V and J are TRBV7-3 and TRBJ2-1; 8 nucleotides align to TRBD2. The CDR3 is 17 amino acids. Germline values: CDR1 SGHTA, CDR2 FQGTGA. V dropped 5 bases and J dropped 0; count of bases not matched to a gene: 9.